The present TCR beta chain was sequenced within a study of regulatory T cells in long-lasting Graves disease. In the study overall: Freshly diagnosed Graves' patients had used antithyroid drugs for under 3 months. The study, taken as a whole, reports: Persistent patients shared more public clonotypes (about 2,700) than new patients (approximately 900).

HTBI primers from iRepertoire and Arm-PCR of CDR3 regions yielded the TCR beta libraries. As processed by the authors: Around 59 TRBV and approximately 13 TRBJ segments were identified across samples. In TCRdb, the multiplex PCR reads were re-called with MiXCR into one record per CDR3 protein. What appears here as the V and J calls and clone size reflects TCRdb's work, not the paper's. The profile shows about 420,000 distinct CDR3 sequences, 16% of them singletons. This clonotype was counted only a few times. The antigen is unknown. As for time point: newly diagnosed GD, antithyroid drugs for less than 3 months. Construction of the TCR library relied on RNA isolated from PBMCs. The CDR3 contains 14 residues. V was trimmed by 2 bases and J by 3 bases, leaving 10 bases between them. Germline V gives CDR1 GTSNPN, CDR2 SVGIG (reference sequence). The data were also submitted as part of a second study, on T cells in Graves' hyperthyroidism and ophthalmopathy. Per that paper: The HTBI primer set was used in a first-round RT-PCR of the TCR CDR3.

The sample in question was peripheral blood mononuclear cells (PBMCs), obtained at new diagnosis, from a patient treated with antithyroid drugs. The chain links TRBV30 to TRBJ2-2; tentative D call: TRBD2 (6 bases). The sequence was obtained from a woman aged 18-29 years with Graves disease. The CDR3 nucleotides are TGTGCCTGGAGTTCGGGGGTGTACACCGGGGAGCTGTTTTTT. It codes for CAWSSGVYTGELFF.